A selection of T cell receptor beta chains follows, all from one sample in a study of graft-versus-host responses after intestinal transplantation. Data came from immunoSEQ multiplex PCR; TCRdb stores just in-frame clones and leaves some out. The profile shows approximately 74,000 clones, 92% of them singletons. The sequencing here drew on PBMCs, taken 98 days after intestinal transplantation. The receptors were gathered from a human patient who received an intestinal transplant, so some T cells may come from the graft donor. Both conserved end residues are part of each CDR3. D genes are given only for firm matches. Not all rows give a size; the values are once, few, many and, for expanded clones, a class.

V gene	J gene	D gene	clone size	CDR3 protein	CDR3 DNA
TRBV10-2	TRBJ2-2	.	.	CASRWTDTGELFF	TGCGCCAGCAGGTGGACCGACACCGGGGAGCTGTTTTTT
TRBV5-1	TRBJ2-3	TRBD1	.	CASSLEGAQADTQYF	TGCGCCAGCAGCTTGGAGGGGGCGCAGGCAGATACGCAGTATTTT
TRBV6-6	TRBJ2-1	TRBD1	.	CASSFRQGYNEQFF	TGTGCCAGCAGTTTCCGACAGGGCTACAATGAGCAGTTCTTC
TRBV6-5	TRBJ1-1	TRBD1	.	CASSYDRVAEAFF	TGTGCCAGCAGTTACGACAGGGTGGCTGAAGCTTTCTTT
TRBV6-5	TRBJ1-5	.	.	CASSEQANQPQHF	TGTGCCAGCAGTGAACAGGCCAATCAGCCCCAGCATTTT
TRBV7-3	TRBJ2-2	.	.	CASSLLPTDFLTGELFF	TGTGCCAGCAGCTTACTGCCTACGGACTTCCTCACCGGGGAGCTGTTTTTT
TRBV6-1	TRBJ2-3	TRBD1	.	CASSHGQASTDTQYF	TGTGCCAGCAGTCACGGACAGGCGAGCACAGATACGCAGTATTTT
TRBV5-5	TRBJ1-5	TRBD1	.	CASSFSRDSSNQPQHF	TGTGCCAGCAGCTTCAGCAGGGACAGTAGCAATCAGCCCCAGCATTTT
TRBV6-5	TRBJ2-1	.	.	CASIGESSYNEQFF	TGTGCCAGCATCGGAGAGAGCTCCTACAATGAGCAGTTCTTC
TRBV9	TRBJ1-2	.	.	CASSVGKGDGYTF	TGTGCCAGCAGCGTAGGCAAGGGTGATGGCTACACCTTC
TRBV6-5	TRBJ2-5	TRBD2	.	CASSAVFAGEETQYF	TGTGCCAGCAGTGCCGTCTTTGCGGGGGAAGAGACCCAGTACTTC
TRBV30	TRBJ2-5	.	.	CAWSVRGYQETQYF	TGTGCCTGGAGTGTACGGGGGTACCAAGAGACCCAGTACTTC
TRBV7-9	TRBJ1-2	.	.	CASSSITQNYGYTF	TGTGCCAGCAGCTCGATAACCCAAAACTATGGCTACACCTTC
TRBV27	TRBJ2-3	TRBD2	.	CASSLLAGSPDTQYF	TGTGCCAGCAGTTTACTAGCGGGGAGTCCAGATACGCAGTATTTT
TRBV10-3	TRBJ1-4	.	few	CAISDAEKLFF	TGTGCCATCAGTGACGCCGAAAAACTGTTTTTT
TRBV19	TRBJ1-6	.	.	CASSIWGNSPLHF	TGTGCCAGTAGTATTTGGGGAAATTCACCCCTCCACTTT